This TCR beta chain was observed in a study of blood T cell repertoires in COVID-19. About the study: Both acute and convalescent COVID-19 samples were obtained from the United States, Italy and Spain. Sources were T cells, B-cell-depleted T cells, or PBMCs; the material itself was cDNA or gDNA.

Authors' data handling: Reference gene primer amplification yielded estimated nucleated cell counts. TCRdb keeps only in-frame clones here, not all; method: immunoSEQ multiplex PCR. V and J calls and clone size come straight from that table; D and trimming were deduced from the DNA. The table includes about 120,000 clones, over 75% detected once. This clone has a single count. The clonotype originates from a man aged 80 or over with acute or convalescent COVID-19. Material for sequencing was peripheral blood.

DNA for the CDR3: TGTGCCATCAGTGAGTCGGGAGGGCTATGGGCTTTCTTT. It translates to CAISESGGLWAFF. V is TRBV10-3 and J is TRBJ1-1, with D unclear. Germline V gene sequence: CDR1 ENHRY, CDR2 SYGVKD. Trimming removed 0 bases from V and 11 bases from J, with 13 bases in between. CDR3 length equals 13 residues.